Detailed here is one T cell receptor beta chain. The source of the sample is a study of blood T cell repertoires in COVID-19. On the study more broadly: There were acute and convalescent COVID-19 samples, and they came from the United States, Italy and Spain.

CDR1 MGHDK and CDR2 SYGVNS come from the germline V gene. The junction had 6 bases not matched to a gene; V was cut back by 7 bases and J by 4 bases. This CDR3 contains 15 residues. In the original workflow: Amplification of reference gene primers provided the estimated nucleated cell counts. The method was immunoSEQ multiplex PCR; TCRdb's version includes in-frame clones alone and lacks a portion of them. V, J and clone size reflect that table, while D and trimming were determined from the DNA. The data contain hundreds of thousands of clones, roughly 89% of them seen just once; the ten biggest clones take up about 4.2%.

The sequencing input was peripheral blood. The chain is built from TRBV25-1 and TRBJ2-3, with 12 nucleotides matching TRBD1. The receptor was derived from a man in his forties with acute or convalescent COVID-19. CDR3 protein: CASTRDRGPPDTQYF. Here the CDR3 DNA reads TGTGCCAGCACTAGGGACAGGGGGCCACCAGATACGCAGTATTTT.